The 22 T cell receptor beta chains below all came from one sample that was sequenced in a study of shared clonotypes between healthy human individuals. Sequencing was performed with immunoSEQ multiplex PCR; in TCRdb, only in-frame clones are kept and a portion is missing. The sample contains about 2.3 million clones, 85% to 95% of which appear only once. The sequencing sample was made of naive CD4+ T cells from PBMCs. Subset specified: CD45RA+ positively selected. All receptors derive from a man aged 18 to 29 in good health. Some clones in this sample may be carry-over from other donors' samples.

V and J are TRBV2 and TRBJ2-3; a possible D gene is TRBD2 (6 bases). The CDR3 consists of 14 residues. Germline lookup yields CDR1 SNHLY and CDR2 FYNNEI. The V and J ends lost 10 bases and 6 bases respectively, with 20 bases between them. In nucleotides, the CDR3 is TGTGCCAACCTACGGGACTCCTGGAGTGATACGCAGTATTTT. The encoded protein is CANLRDSWSDTQYF.

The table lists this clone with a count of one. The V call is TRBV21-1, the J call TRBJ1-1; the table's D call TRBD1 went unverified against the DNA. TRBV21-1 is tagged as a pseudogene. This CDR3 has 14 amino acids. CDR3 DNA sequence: TGTGCCAGCAGCATGGTCAGATATTACACTGAAGCTTTCTTT. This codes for CASSMVRYYTEAFF.

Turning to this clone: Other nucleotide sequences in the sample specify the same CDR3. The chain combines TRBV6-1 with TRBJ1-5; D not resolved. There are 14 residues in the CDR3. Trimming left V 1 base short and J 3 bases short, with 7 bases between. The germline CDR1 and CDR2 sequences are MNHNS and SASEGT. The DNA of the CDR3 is TGTGCCAGCAGTGAAGGGAGACTCAATCAGCCCCAGCATTTT. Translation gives CASSEGRLNQPQHF.

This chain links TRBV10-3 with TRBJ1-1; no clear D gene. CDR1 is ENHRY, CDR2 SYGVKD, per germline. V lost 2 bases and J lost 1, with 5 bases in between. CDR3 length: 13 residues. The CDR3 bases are TGTGCCATCAGTGAGCGAACGAACACTGAAGCTTTCTTT. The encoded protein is CAISERTNTEAFF.

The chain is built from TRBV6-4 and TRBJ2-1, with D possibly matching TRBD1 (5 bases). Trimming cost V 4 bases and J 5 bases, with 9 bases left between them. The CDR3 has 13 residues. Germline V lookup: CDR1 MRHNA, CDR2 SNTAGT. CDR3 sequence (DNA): TGTGCCAGCAGTGTGGGGCCCCACAATGAGCAGTTCTTC. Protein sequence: CASSVGPHNEQFF.

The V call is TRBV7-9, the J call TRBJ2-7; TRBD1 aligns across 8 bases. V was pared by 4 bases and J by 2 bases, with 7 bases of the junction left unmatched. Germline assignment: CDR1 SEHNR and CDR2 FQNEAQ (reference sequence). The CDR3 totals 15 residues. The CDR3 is CASSYGTGPPYEQYF. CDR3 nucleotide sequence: TGTGCCAGCAGCTACGGGACAGGACCTCCCTACGAGCAGTACTTC.

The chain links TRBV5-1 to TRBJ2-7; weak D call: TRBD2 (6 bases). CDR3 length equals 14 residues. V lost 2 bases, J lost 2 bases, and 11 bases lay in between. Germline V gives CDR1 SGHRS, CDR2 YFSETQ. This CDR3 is CASSFTSRTYEQYF. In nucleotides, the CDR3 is TGCGCCAGCAGCTTCACTAGCCGAACCTACGAGCAGTACTTC.

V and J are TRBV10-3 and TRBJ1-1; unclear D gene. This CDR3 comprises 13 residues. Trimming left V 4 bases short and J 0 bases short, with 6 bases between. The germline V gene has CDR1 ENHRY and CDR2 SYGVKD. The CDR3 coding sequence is TGTGCCATCAGTGGGACCTTGAACACTGAAGCTTTCTTT. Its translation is CAISGTLNTEAFF.

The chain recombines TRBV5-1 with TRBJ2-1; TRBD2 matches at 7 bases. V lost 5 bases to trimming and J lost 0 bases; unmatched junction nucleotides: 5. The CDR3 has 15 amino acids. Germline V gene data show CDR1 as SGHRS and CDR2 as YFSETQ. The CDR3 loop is CASRASGPSYNEQFF. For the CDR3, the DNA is TGCGCCAGCAGGGCTAGCGGACCCTCCTACAATGAGCAGTTCTTC.

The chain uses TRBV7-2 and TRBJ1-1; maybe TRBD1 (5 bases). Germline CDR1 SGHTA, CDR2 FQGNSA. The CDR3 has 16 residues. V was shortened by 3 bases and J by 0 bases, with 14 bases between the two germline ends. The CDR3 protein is CASSFFQGRMNTEAFF. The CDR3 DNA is TGTGCCAGCAGCTTTTTCCAGGGCCGTATGAACACTGAAGCTTTCTTT.

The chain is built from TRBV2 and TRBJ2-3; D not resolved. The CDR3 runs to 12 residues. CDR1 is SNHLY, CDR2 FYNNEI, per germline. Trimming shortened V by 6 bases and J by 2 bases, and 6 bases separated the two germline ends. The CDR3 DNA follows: TGTGCCAGCAGGTGGGACACAGATACGCAGTATTTT. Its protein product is CASRWDTDTQYF.

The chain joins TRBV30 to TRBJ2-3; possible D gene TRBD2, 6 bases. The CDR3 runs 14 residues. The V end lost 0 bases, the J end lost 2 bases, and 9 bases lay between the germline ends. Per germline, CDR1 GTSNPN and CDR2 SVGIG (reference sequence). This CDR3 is CAWSVTRYTDTQYF. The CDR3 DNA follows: TGTGCCTGGAGTGTGACTAGGTACACAGATACGCAGTATTTT.

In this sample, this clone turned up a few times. CDR3 nucleotides: TGTGCCACCAGCAGAGGGAACGATCAGCCCCAGCATTTT. Translated, it gives CATSRGNDQPQHF. V and J are TRBV15 and TRBJ1-5, with no clear D. The CDR3 covers 13 residues. Trimming left V 1 base short and J 5 bases short, with 6 bases between. From germline, CDR1 is LNHNV and CDR2 YYDKDF (reference sequence).

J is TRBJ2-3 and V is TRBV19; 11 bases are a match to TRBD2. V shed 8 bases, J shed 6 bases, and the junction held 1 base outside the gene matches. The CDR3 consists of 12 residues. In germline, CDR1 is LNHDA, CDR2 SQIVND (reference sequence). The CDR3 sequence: CASRTSGDTQYF. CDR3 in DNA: TGTGCCAGTCGGACTAGCGGGGATACGCAGTATTTT.

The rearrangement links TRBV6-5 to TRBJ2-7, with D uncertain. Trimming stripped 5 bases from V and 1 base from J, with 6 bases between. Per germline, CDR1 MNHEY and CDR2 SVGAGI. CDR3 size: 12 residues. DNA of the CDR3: TGTGCCAGCAGTGCGGATTCCTACGAGCAGTACTTC. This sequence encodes CASSADSYEQYF.

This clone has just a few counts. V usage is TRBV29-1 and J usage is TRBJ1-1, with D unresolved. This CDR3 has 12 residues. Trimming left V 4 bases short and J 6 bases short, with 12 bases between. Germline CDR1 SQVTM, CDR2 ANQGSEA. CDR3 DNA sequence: TGCAGCGTTGTAGGGCAGGCCCCTGAAGCTTTCTTT. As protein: CSVVGQAPEAFF.

The CDR3 sequence: CSVAWQPHTGELFF. The CDR3 region has the DNA TGCAGCGTTGCCTGGCAGCCCCACACCGGGGAGCTGTTTTTT. The rearrangement joins TRBV29-1 to TRBJ2-2; D ambiguous. With 4 bases removed from V and 3 bases from J, the gap between germline ends came to 12 bases. The CDR3 sequence is 14 residues long. Germline assignment: CDR1 SQVTM and CDR2 ANQGSEA.

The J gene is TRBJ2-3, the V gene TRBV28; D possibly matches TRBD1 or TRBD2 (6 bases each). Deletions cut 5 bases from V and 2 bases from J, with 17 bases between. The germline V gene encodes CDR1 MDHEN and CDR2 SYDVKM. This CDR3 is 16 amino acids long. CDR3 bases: TGTGCCAGCAGTCAGATGGCGGGACACCACACAGATACGCAGTATTTT. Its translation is CASSQMAGHHTDTQYF.

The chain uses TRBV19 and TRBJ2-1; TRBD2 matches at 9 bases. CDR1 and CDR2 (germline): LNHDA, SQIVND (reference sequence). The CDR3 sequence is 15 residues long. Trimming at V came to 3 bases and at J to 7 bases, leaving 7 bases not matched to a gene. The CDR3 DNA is TGTGCCAGTAGTATCACCCTAGCGGGGCTAAATGAGCAGTTCTTC. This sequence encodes CASSITLAGLNEQFF.

The CDR3 nucleotides read TGTGCCAGCAGCCCGATAACCGGGACTAGCGGGAGTTTTTATGAGCAGTTCTTC. This sequence encodes CASSPITGTSGSFYEQFF. The gene calls are TRBV14 and TRBJ2-1; TRBD2 agrees at 14 bases. V dropped 4 bases and J dropped 8; count of bases not matched to a gene: 13. Germline CDR1 is SGHDN and CDR2 is FVKESK. This CDR3 spans 18 amino acids.

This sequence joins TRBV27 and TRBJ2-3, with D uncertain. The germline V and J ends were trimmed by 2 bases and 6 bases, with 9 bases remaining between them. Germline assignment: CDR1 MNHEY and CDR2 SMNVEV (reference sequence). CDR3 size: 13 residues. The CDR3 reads CASSLILSDTQYF. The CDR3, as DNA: TGTGCCAGCAGTTTAATTCTTTCCGATACGCAGTATTTT.

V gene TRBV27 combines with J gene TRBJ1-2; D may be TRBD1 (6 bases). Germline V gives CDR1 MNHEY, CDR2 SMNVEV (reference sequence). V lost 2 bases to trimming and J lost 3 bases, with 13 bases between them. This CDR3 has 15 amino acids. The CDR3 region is CASSLNPQGYYGYTF. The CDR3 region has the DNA TGTGCCAGCAGTTTAAACCCACAGGGATACTATGGCTACACCTTC.